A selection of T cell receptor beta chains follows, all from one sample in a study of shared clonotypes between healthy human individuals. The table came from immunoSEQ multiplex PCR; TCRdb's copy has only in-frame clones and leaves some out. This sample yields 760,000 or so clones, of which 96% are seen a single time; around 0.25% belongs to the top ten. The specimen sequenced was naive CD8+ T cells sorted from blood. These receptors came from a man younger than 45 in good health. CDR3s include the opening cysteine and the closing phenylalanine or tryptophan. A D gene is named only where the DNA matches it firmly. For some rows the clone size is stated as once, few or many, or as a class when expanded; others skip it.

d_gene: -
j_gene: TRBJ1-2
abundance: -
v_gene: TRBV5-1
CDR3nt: TGCGCCAGCAGCTTGGGGGGAGATGGCTACACCTTC
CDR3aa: CASSLGGDGYTF

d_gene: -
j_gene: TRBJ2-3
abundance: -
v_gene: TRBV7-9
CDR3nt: TGTGCCAACTTCAAGGAAGGTTGGAGCACAGATACGCAGTATTTT
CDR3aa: CANFKEGWSTDTQYF

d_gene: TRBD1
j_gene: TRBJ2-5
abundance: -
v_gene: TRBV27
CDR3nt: TGTGCCAGCAGTTGGGGACAGATACAGTACTTC
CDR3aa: CASSWGQIQYF

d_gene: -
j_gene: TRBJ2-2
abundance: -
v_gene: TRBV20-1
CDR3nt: TGCAGTGCTACACAGACCGGGGAGCTGTTTTTT
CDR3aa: CSATQTGELFF

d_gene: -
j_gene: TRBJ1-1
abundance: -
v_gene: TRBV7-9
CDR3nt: TGTGCCAGCAGCTCCGAGGGGCAGGTAACTGAAGCTTTCTTT
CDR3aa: CASSSEGQVTEAFF

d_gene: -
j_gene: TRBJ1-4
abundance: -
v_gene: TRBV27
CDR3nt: TGTGCCAGCAGTGCGACAGGCGGGATTGAAAAACTGTTTTTT
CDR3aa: CASSATGGIEKLFF

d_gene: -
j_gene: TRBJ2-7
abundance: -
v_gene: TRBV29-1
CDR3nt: TGCAGCGTTGAAGGGAGGATGGGGGGCGATTACGTCTACGAGCAGTACTTC
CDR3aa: CSVEGRMGGDYVYEQYF

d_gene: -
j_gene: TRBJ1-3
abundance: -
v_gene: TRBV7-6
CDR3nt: TGTGCCAGCAGCTTAGCGACAGAAGGAAACACCATATATTTT
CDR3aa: CASSLATEGNTIYF

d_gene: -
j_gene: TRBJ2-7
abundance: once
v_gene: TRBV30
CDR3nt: TGTGCCTGGACCCCTGGGGAAGGCGAGCAGTACTTC
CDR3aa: CAWTPGEGEQYF

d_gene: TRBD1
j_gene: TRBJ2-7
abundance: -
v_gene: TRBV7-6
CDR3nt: TGTGCCAGCAGCTTAGCTGGGACAGGGCGAGCCTACGAGCAGTACTTC
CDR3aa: CASSLAGTGRAYEQYF

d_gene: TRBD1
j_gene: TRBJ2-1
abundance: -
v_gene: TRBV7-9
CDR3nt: TGTGCCAGCAGGTCGACAGGGGATAGTGAGCAGTTCTTC
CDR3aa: CASRSTGDSEQFF

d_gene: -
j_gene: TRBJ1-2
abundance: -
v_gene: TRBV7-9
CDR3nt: TGTGCCAGCACTCTGGGGGCGAGCCTTGGCTACACCTTC
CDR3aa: CASTLGASLGYTF

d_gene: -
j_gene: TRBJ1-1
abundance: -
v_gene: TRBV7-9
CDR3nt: TGTGCCAGCAGCACAGGGTACATGAACACTGAAGCTTTCTTT
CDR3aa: CASSTGYMNTEAFF

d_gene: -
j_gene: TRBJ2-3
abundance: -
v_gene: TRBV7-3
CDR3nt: TGTGCCAGCAGCTTAAGTTGGGAAGGGGGCACAGATACGCAGTATTTT
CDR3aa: CASSLSWEGGTDTQYF

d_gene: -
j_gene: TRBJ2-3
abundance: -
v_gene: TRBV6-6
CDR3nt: TGTGCCAGCAGTGTTCGCCCGCTCACAGATACGCAGTATTTT
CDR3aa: CASSVRPLTDTQYF

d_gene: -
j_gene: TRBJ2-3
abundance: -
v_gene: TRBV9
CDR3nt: TGTGCCAGCAGCGCGGGCGGCGGAGCTAGCACAGATACGCAGTATTTT
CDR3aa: CASSAGGGASTDTQYF

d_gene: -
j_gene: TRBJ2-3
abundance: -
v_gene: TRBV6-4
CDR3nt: TGTGCCAGCAGTGTCAGGAGCACAGATACGCAGTATTTT
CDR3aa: CASSVRSTDTQYF

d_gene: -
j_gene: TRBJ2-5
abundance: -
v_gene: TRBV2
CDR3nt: TGTGCCAGCAGAGCAGGGAACCAAGAGACCCAGTACTTC
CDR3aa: CASRAGNQETQYF

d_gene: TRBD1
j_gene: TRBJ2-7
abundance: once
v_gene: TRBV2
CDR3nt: TGTGCCAGCAGGGCGGGACAGGGCACCTACGAGCAGTACTTC
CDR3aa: CASRAGQGTYEQYF

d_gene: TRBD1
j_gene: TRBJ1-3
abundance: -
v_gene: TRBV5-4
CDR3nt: TGTGCCAGCAGCCCGGGACAGGGGGTACCTGGAAACACCATATATTTT
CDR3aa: CASSPGQGVPGNTIYF

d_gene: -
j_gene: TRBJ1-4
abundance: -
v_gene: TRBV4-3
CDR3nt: TGCGCCAGCAGCCAAGCGCTGGGGCAGAGTGCAACTAATGAAAAACTGTTTTTT
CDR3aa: CASSQALGQSATNEKLFF

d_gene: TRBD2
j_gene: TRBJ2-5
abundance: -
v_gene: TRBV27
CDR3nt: TGTGCCAGCAGTTTACTAGCGGGAGTCTGGGAGACCCAGTACTTC
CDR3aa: CASSLLAGVWETQYF

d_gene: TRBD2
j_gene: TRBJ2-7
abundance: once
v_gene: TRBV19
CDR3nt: TGTGCCAGTACCCAAAAGCGGGGGAGGATTAGGAGCTCCTACGAGCAGTACTTC
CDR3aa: CASTQKRGRIRSSYEQYF

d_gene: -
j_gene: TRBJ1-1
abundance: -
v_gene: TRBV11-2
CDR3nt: TGTGCCAGCAGCTTAGATCTGCCCGGGTCTTGGAACACTGAAGCTTTCTTT
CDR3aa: CASSLDLPGSWNTEAFF

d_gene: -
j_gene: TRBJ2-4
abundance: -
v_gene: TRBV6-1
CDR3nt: TGTGCCAGCAGGGAGTTTGAAAACATTCAGTACTTC
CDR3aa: CASREFENIQYF

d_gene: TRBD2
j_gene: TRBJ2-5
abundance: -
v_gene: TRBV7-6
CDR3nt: TGTGCCAGCAGCTGGCCCAGGGGGACTAGCGGGAGTAGCCAAGAGACCCAGTACTTC
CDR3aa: CASSWPRGTSGSSQETQYF

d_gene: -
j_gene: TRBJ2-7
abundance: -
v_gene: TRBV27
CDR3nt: TGTGCCAGCAGTTTAGGGCGGGGCTTATACGAGCAGTACTTC
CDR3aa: CASSLGRGLYEQYF

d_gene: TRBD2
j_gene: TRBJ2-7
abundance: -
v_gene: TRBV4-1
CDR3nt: TGCGCCAGCAGCCAAGAACTAGCGGGATCCTACGAGCAGTACTTC
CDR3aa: CASSQELAGSYEQYF

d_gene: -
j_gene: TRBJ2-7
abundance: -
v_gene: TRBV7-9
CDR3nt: TGTGCCAGCAGCCCCTGGCCAGTTGCCGAGCAGTACTTC
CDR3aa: CASSPWPVAEQYF

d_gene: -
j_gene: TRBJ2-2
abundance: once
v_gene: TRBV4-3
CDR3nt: TGCGCCAGCAGCCAAGATGGGGGAACCGGGGAGCTGTTTTTT
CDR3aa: CASSQDGGTGELFF

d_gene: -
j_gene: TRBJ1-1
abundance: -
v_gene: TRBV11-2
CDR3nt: TGTGCCAGCAGCTCACACAGGGTCGAAGCTTTCTTT
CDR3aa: CASSSHRVEAFF

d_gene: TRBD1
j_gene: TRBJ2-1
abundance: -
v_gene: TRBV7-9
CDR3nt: TGTGCCAGCAGCATCCAGGACAGGGGCGACAATGAGCAGTTCTTC
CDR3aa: CASSIQDRGDNEQFF

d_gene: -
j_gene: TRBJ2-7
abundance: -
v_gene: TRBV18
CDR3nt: TGTGCCAGCTCAGAGACACCCGGGTACGAGCAGTACTTC
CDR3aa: CASSETPGYEQYF

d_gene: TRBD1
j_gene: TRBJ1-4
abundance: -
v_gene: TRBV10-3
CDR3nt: TGTGCCATCAGTGAGGGACAGGGAATCAATGAAAAACTGTTTTTT
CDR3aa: CAISEGQGINEKLFF

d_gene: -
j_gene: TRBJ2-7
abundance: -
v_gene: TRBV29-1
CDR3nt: TGCAGCGTTGATGAGTGGGGCCAGGAGCAGTACTTC
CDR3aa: CSVDEWGQEQYF

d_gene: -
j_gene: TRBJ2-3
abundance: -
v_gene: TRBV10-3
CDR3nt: TGTGCCATCAGCCCCGGGCCCCAAGGGGCAGATACGCAGTATTTT
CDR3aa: CAISPGPQGADTQYF

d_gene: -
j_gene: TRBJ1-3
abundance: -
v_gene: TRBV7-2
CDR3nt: TGTGCCAGCAGAGAAGTCGGAAACACCATATATTTT
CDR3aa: CASREVGNTIYF

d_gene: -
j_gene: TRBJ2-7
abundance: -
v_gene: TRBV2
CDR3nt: TGTGCCAGCAGTGATGGCCAGGGCACCTACGAGCAGTACTTC
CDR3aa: CASSDGQGTYEQYF

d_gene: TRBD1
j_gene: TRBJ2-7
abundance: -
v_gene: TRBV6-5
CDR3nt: TGTGCCAGCAGTTACTGGGACAGGGGTGGGGAGCAGTACTTC
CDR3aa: CASSYWDRGGEQYF

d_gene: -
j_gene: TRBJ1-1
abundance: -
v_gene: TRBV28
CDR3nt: TGTGCCAGCAGTTTGGGGGTGAACACTGAAGCTTTCTTT
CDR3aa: CASSLGVNTEAFF

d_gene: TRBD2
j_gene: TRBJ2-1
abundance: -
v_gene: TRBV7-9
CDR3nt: TGTGCCAGCAGCCCTGGGACTAGCGGATCCTACAATGAGCAGTTCTTC
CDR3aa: CASSPGTSGSYNEQFF

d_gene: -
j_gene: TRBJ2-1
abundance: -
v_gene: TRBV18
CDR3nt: TGTGCCAGCTCCTCGAGCCGGACAAACAATGAGCAGTTCTTC
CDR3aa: CASSSSRTNNEQFF

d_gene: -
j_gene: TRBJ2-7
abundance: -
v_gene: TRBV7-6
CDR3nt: TGTGCCAGCAGCTTTCAAGTCCCCCCCTTGGAGCAGTACTTC
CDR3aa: CASSFQVPPLEQYF

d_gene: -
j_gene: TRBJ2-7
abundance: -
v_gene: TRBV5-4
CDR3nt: TGTGCCAGCAGCTTTAGGGGGAGCGACGAGCAGTACTTC
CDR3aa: CASSFRGSDEQYF

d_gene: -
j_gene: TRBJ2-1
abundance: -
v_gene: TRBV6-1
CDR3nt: TGTGCCAGCAGTGAATTTGAGGTTGGGGGCAATGAGCAGTTCTTC
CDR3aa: CASSEFEVGGNEQFF

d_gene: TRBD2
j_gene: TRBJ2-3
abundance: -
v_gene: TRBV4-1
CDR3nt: TGCGCCAGCAGCCAGCGGCTAGCGGGAACTAGCACAGATACGCAGTATTTT
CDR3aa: CASSQRLAGTSTDTQYF

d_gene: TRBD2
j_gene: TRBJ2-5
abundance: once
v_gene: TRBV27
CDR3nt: TGTGCCAGCAGTTTATCATGGGCCAGGGCTAGCGGGAGTTCGGAGACCCAGTACTTC
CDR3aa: CASSLSWARASGSSETQYF

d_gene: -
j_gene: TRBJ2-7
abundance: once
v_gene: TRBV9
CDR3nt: TGTGCCAGCAGCGTATCGTCGGGAGTGGGGTACGAGCAGTACTTC
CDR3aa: CASSVSSGVGYEQYF

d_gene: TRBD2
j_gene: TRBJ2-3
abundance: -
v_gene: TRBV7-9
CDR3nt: TGTGCCAGCAGCCCCCGTAGCGGGAGGGCCGCAGATACGCAGTATTTT
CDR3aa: CASSPRSGRAADTQYF

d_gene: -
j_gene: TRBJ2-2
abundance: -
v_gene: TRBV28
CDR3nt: TGTGCCAGCAGTCCCTTACAGATAAACACCGGGGAGCTGTTTTTT
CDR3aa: CASSPLQINTGELFF

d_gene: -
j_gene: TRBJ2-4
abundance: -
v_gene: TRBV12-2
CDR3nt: TGTGCAAGTCGCTTAGGTCCGGGGGAAGGGGTAGGTTGGTGGGCCAAAAACATTCAGTACTTC
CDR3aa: CASRLGPGEGVGWWAKNIQYF